Described below is a single TCR beta chain sequence and its context. In the original workflow: Estimated nucleated cell counts came from reference gene primer amplification. Method: immunoSEQ multiplex PCR; TCRdb's copy keeps in-frame clones and lacks some. The D gene and trimming were derived from the DNA, and the V and J assignments and clone size from that table. The sample gives some 74,000 clones, around 77% of which show up once; around a sixth is in the top ten. CDR1 is SGHDN, CDR2 FVKESK, per germline. With 3 bases removed from V and 6 bases from J, the gap between germline ends came to 12 bases. CDR3 length: 13 residues. The sample originates from a study of blood T cell repertoires in COVID-19. Study details: Whether acute or convalescent, the COVID-19 samples came from the United States, Italy and Spain. Sample material is recorded as cDNA or gDNA derived from T cells, B-cell-depleted T cells, or PBMCs.

What was sequenced was peripheral blood. The TCR was taken from a man between 65 and 85 years old with active or convalescent COVID-19. The chain has TRBV14 and TRBJ2-7; the D gene is possibly TRBD1 (6 bases). The CDR3 bases are TGTGCCAGCAGCCATTGGACAGTACCCGAGCAGTACTTC. It translates to CASSHWTVPEQYF. The whole variable domain, filled in from reference TRBV14 and TRBJ2-7, reads EAGVTQFPSHSVIEKGQTVTLRCDPISGHDNLYWYRRVMGKEIKFLLHFVKESKQDESGMPNNRFLAERTGGTYSTLKVQPAELEDSGVYFCASSHWTVPEQYFGPGTRLTVT.